The source of this T cell receptor beta chain is a study of blood T cell repertoires in COVID-19. Whole-study context: COVID-19 samples collected from the United States, Italy and Spain covered acute and convalescent phases. In each case, the material was cDNA or gDNA derived from T cells, B-cell-depleted T cells, or PBMCs.

This clone was recorded once. Methods used by the authors: Reference gene primer amplification in the assay estimated nucleated cell counts. Sequenced by immunoSEQ multiplex PCR; TCRdb stores in-frame clones only, minus some. For V, J and clone size, that table is used; D and trimming come from the DNA. The sample includes 70,000 to 100,000 clones, more than 75% of them seen just once. The germline V gene encodes CDR1 MDHEN and CDR2 SYDVKM. The trim removed 5 bases at V and 9 bases at J, leaving 21 bases unmatched. This CDR3 has 17 residues. The rearrangement links TRBV28 to TRBJ2-5, with TRBD1 matching over 7 bases. The TCR originated in a man in his fifties with active or convalescent COVID-19. The sample consisted of peripheral blood. Here the CDR3 reads CASSPDDWDRVLRAQYF. DNA for the CDR3: TGTGCCAGCAGTCCCGATGATTGGGACAGAGTTTTAAGGGCCCAGTACTTC.